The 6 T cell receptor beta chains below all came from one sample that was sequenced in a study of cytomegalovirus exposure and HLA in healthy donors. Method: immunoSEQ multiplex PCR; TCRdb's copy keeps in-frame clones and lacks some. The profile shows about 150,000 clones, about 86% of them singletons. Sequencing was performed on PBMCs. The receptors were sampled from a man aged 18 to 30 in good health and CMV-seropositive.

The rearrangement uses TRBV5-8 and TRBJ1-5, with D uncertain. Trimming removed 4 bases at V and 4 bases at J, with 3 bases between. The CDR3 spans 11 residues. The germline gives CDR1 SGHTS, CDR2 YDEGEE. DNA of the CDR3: TGTGCCAGCAGCCCTAATCAGCCCCAGCATTTT. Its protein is CASSPNQPQHF.

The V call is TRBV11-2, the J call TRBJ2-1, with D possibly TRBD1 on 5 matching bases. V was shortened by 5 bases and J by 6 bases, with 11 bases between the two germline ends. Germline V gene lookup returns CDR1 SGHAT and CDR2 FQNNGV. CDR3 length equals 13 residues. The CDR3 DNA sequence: TGTGCCAGCAGCCCCGGCCAGGGCAATGAGCAGTTCTTC. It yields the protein CASSPGQGNEQFF.

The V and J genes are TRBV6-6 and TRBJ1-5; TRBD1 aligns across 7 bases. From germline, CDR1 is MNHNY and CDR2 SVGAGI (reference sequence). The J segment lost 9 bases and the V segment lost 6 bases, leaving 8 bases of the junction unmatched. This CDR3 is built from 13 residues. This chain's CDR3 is CASSWTGFRPQHF. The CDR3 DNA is TGTGCCAGCAGCTGGACAGGCTTCCGGCCCCAGCATTTT.

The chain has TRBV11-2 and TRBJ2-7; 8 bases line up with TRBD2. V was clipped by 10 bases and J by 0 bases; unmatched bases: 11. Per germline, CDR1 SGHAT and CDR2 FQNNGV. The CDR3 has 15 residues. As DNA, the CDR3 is TGTGCCACCACCGAGGGCGGGAGGAGCTCCTACGAGCAGTACTTC. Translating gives CATTEGGRSSYEQYF.

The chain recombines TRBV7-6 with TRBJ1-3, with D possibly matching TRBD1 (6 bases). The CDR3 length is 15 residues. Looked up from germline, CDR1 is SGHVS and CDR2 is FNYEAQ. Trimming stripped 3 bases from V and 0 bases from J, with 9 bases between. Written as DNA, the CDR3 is TGTGCCAGCAGCTTCGGGACAAGCTCTGGAAACACCATATATTTT. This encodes CASSFGTSSGNTIYF.

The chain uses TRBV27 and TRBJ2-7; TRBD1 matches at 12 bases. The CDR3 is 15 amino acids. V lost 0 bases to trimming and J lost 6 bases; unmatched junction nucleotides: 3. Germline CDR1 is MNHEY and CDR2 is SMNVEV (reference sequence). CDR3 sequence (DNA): TGTGCCAGCAGTTTATCGGGGACAGGGGGCTCCGAGCAGTACTTC. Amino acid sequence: CASSLSGTGGSEQYF.